The entry that follows covers one T cell receptor beta chain sequence. Its antigen target is currently unknown. No clone much larger than this one lies a single base away; base qualities are absent. The data belong to a study of CD8+CD57+ T cells in acquired aplastic anemia (dated by TCRdb to the late 2010s). Background on the whole study: Extracted DNA from sorted CD4+ and CD8+ cells averaged around 2.9 ug, ranging from roughly 0.17 to 30 ug. CD8+CD57+ expansion was defined as frequency above the mean frequency observed in healthy subjects. What the authors observed across the whole study: Roughly 30 CD8+ CDR3 sequences were found to be shared between patients and controls, but these sequences appeared to be highly expressed in patients and within the immunodominant clones of the patients. Between patients and healthy controls, no significant difference in CD8+ Simpson's diversity was found (P=0.060).

Profiling of TCR beta VDJ combinations and CDR3 sequences used genomic DNA as the template. TCR repertoire sequencing was run on an Illumina HiSeq 2000. The authors processed their data as follows. Repertoires were assessed using TRBV/TRBJ rearrangement plots, CDR3 size and DJ length profiles, and Simpson's diversity index. The most abundant DNA sequence in the deep sequencing data was defined as the immunodominant clone. CDR3 amino acid sequences were checked for sharing between subjects and were compared against published repertoires and the VDJdb database. Using fastp trimming at Q25 and MiXCR clonotype assembly, TCRdb reanalyzed the public sequencing data and kept in-frame beta chains. Rows are combined by CDR3 protein, so each entry shows the most common genes and DNA. These V and J calls are TCRdb output, not the study's own analysis. The sample yields about 200,000 distinct CDR3 sequences; approximately 65% were counted once. Around three fifths of the sample is in the top ten clones.

V and J lose 3 bases and 6 bases, and a span of 19 bases separates them. The CDR3 runs 15 amino acids, cysteine and phenylalanine included. Only the CDR3 region is kept as DNA, spanning 45 bases read in frame from base 1. The germline V gene (reference sequence) sets CDR1 to SGHNT and CDR2 to YYREEE. The patients picked for sequencing were ones in whom flow cytometry had shown an expansion of CD8+CD57+ cells. Every patient had severe acquired aplastic anemia, diagnosed using the International Study of Aplastic Anemia and Agranulocytosis and Camitta criteria. Patients had received no therapy at the time of blood sampling. TCR repertoires of sorted CD4+ and CD8+ blood T cells from severe aplastic anemia patients and healthy subjects were deep-sequenced in the study. In the USA, patient enrollment took place under clinicaltrials.gov protocols 00001620, 01623167, 00001397, 00071045, 00081523 and 00961064. Ficoll-Paque density gradient centrifugation was used to isolate peripheral blood mononuclear cells. CD4+ and CD8+ T cells were sorted by FACS or magnetic beads before DNA extraction.

This clonotype originated in a human donor with aplastic anemia. The sample consisted of sorted CD4+, CD8+, or CD8+CD57+ T cells (not recorded which) from PBMCs. The chain joins TRBV5-4 to TRBJ2-7, with no confident D gene call. CDR3 protein: CASSSRRTGGGEQYF. DNA sequence: TGTGCCAGCAGCTCGAGACGGACGGGCGGCGGCGAGCAGTACTTC.